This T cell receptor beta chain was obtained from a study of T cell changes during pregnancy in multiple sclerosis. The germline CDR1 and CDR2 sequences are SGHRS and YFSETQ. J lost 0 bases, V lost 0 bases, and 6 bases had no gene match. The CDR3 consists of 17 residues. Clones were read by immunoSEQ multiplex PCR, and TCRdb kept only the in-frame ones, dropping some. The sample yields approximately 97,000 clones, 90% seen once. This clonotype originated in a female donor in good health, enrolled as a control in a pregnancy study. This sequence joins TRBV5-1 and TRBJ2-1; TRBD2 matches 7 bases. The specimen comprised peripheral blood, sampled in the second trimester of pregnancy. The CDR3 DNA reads TGCGCCAGCAGCTTGGGGTCCGGCGGGAGCTCCTACAATGAGCAGTTCTTC. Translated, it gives CASSLGSGGSSYNEQFF.